What follows describes a single T cell receptor beta chain. This clone was observed once. Which antigen it targets is not known. Base-call qualities are not available, and no considerably larger clone is one nucleotide away. The donors belonged to the validation cohort of over a hundred subjects, which was separate from the approximately 700-subject first cohort. To prepare the library, the immunoSEQ multiplex PCR assay was applied. The paper's data handling went like this. A statistical classification framework was built for diagnosing cytomegalovirus status from the catalog of TCR beta chain sequences. The table comes from immuneACCESS by way of TCRdb, which keeps in-frame sequences with V and J called. Part of the clones is missing from these tables; in studies checked, under half for an unresolved V gene and the rest for unknown reasons. The V and J calls and the clone size are those of that table, but D and trimming were determined from the DNA. The sample data list 95,000 to 150,000 clones, and about 90% of these were observed just once. Approximately 2% of the sample is held by the ten biggest clonotypes.

This entry is derived from a study of cytomegalovirus exposure and HLA in healthy donors (dated by TCRdb to the late 2010s). Turning to the overall study: A later analysis indicated that the 130 or so validation repertoires were generated on the platform also employed for the 650 to 850 repertoires of the first cohort. The aim of the study was to test whether cataloging public T cell receptors could identify signatures of past pathogen exposure. Besides the first cohort of hundreds of subjects, a separate validation cohort made up of 120 or so different subjects was used. High-throughput TCR immunosequencing, statistical association of individual TCRs with disease status, and machine learning were combined to predict cytomegalovirus infection status. Study-wide findings and limitations: A later analysis had no HLA typing for the validation cohort, so co-occurrence there was scored across all 130 or so repertoires. The authors suggested that the approach could potentially be generalized to other disease states and immunological phenotypes. Cytomegalovirus status was reported to be diagnosed by the classifier with high specificity and sensitivity in both the original and validation cohorts. Most TCR sequences were seen in very few donors, while some public TCRs were found in many individuals. The study listed 164 TCR beta chains as associated with cytomegalovirus. Of the cluster scores, approximately 95% were above 0 in a later analysis, which found that TCRs clustered in the first cohort also tended to co-occur in the 120 validation repertoires. Three of the identified cytomegalovirus-associated TCR beta chains were confirmed in vitro to be specific for cytomegalovirus antigens.

Based on the germline V gene (reference sequence), the CDR1 and CDR2 sequences are MNHEY and SMNVEV. Taken from cysteine to phenylalanine, the CDR3 has 16 residues. Just CDR3 DNA is preserved here, 48 bases in frame from base 1. The V end loses 5 bases and the J end loses 5 bases, and a stretch of 21 bases separates them. What was sequenced was PBMCs. This receptor chain uses TRBV27 and TRBJ2-5, and the D gene may be TRBD1, 6 bases matching. The TCR originated in a woman aged 18-29 years in good health and CMV-seronegative. The sequenced DNA is TGTGCCAGCAGTCGAGTTGGACAGTCCCCTTGGGAGACCCAGTACTTC. It specifies CASSRVGQSPWETQYF.